This TCR beta chain was documented in a study of blood T cell repertoires in COVID-19. Study information: COVID-19 samples collected from the United States, Italy and Spain covered acute and convalescent phases.

The V end was cut by 2 bases, the J end by 5 bases, with 10 bases between. The germline CDR1 and CDR2 sequences are GTSNPN and SVGIG (reference sequence). The CDR3 contains 13 residues. Clones were read by immunoSEQ multiplex PCR, and TCRdb kept only the in-frame ones, dropping some. The table records tens of thousands of clones, more than 75% of them present only once. This clone was counted between two and nine times. The chain couples TRBV30 to TRBJ1-5; D not certain. The sample consisted of peripheral blood. The clonotype originates from a human donor with acute or convalescent COVID-19. The donor label of this sample is uncertain. CDR3: CAWSSGMDQPQHF. As DNA, the CDR3 is TGTGCCTGGAGTAGCGGTATGGATCAGCCCCAGCATTTT.